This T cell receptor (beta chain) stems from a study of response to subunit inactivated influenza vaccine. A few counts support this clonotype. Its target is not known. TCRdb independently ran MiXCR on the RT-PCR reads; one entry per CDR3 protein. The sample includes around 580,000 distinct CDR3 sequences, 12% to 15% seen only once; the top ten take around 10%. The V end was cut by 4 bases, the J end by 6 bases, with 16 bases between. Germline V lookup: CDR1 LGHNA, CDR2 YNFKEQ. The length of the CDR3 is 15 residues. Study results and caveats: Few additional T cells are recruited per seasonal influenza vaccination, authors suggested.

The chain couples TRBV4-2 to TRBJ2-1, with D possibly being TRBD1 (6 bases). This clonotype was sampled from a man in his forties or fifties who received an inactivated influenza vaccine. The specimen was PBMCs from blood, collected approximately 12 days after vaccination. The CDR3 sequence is CASSRGQTDTNEQFF. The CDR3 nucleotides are TGTGCCAGCAGCCGCGGACAGACGGATACCAATGAGCAGTTCTTC.